Following are 10 T cell receptor beta chains from one sample sequenced in a study of human T cells and chemical hapten exposure (dated by TCRdb to about 2021). The receptor library was made with RACE. The sequencer listed for this sample is NextSeq 500. TCRdb took the public reads, trimmed them with fastp at Q25, ran MiXCR for clone calling and kept in-frame beta chains. CDR3 protein duplicates are merged, each entry listing the most common genes and DNA. The sample table lists 150,000 to 200,000 distinct CDR3 sequences, about 14% of them with a count of one. The top ten clones comprise 1.5% to 2% of the sample. According to the study, the label for this sample's time point signals: patch test 1, 2 weeks after DPC sensitization. The treatment or condition label here, explained by the study, means: therapeutic diphenylcyclopropenone sensitization with weekly scalp DPC. The sample consisted of whole blood, taken in connection with sensitization to the hapten diphenylcyclopropenone (DPC). Receptors originate from a woman between 25 and 40 years old with alopecia areata. Some clones in this sample may be carry-over from other donors' samples.

This clonotype was seen a few times. V usage is TRBV3-1 and J usage is TRBJ2-7, with 8 bases that match TRBD2. Germline V lookup: CDR1 LGHDT, CDR2 YNNKEL (reference sequence). V gave up 2 bases and J gave up 4 bases; unmatched junction bases: 7. The CDR3 consists of 15 residues. The CDR3 sequence is CASSQHPGLGYEQYF. CDR3 nucleotide sequence: TGTGCCAGCAGCCAACATCCGGGACTAGGGTACGAGCAGTACTTC.

In the case of this clonotype: One junction end disagrees with the germline gene, perhaps due to a read error. The chain employs TRBV7-2 and TRBJ1-5, with 10 bases matching TRBD1. The CDR3 is 15 residues long. The germline V gene encodes CDR1 SGHTA and CDR2 FQGNSA. The CDR3 region is CASSVLTGGNQPQHF. The CDR3, as DNA: TGTGCCAGCAGCGTGCTGACAGGGGGCAACCAGCCCCAGCATTTT.

This clonotype has a handful of counts. The chain is built from TRBV7-2 and TRBJ2-3; D is possibly TRBD1 (5 bases). Trimming stripped 8 bases from V and 8 bases from J, with 14 bases between. Germline loops: CDR1 SGHTA, CDR2 FQGNSA. The CDR3 totals 12 residues. The CDR3: CASAGPQGTQYF. CDR3 nucleotides: TGTGCCAGCGCAGGGCCCCAGGGTACGCAGTATTTT.

This clonotype has more than one count but fewer than ten. This sequence joins TRBV5-1 and TRBJ2-3; TRBD2 aligns across 8 bases. CDR1 and CDR2 from the germline V gene are SGHRS and YFSETQ. Trimming at V came to 7 bases and at J to 1 base, leaving 8 bases not matched to a gene. The CDR3 loop spans 15 amino acids. CDR3: CASGEAGVGTDTQYF. The CDR3 nucleotides are TGCGCCAGCGGCGAAGCGGGAGTTGGCACAGATACGCAGTATTTT.

The CDR3 bases are TGTGCCAGCAGCCAAGGGGACAGGATTGAAAAACTGTTTTTT. Protein: CASSQGDRIEKLFF. The V gene is TRBV7-2, the J gene TRBJ1-4; 8 nucleotides match TRBD1. V dropped 5 bases and J dropped 7; count of bases not matched to a gene: 6. Per the germline V gene, CDR1 is SGHTA and CDR2 is FQGNSA. The CDR3 runs to 14 residues. The complete variable domain, with remaining parts taken from reference TRBV7-2 and TRBJ1-4, reads GAGVSQSPSNKVTEKGKDVELRCDPISGHTALYWYRQSLGQGLEFLIYFQGNSAPDKSGLPSDRFSAERTGGSVSTLTIQRTQQEDSAVYLCASSQGDRIEKLFFGSGTQLSVL.

This clonotype has a handful of counts. The chain couples TRBV18 to TRBJ2-4; TRBD1 might be the D (5 bases). The CDR3 consists of 12 residues. V was pared by 3 bases and J by 8 bases, with 8 bases between. Germline V gives CDR1 KGHSH, CDR2 LQKENI. CDR3 DNA sequence: TGTGCCAGCTCACCCCTAGGGGACATTCAGTACTTC. It specifies CASSPLGDIQYF.

V usage is TRBV9 and J usage is TRBJ2-7, with D perhaps TRBD2 (6 bases). The V gene lost 4 bases and the J gene lost 0 bases, with 8 bases spanning the gap. CDR3 length: 13 residues. CDR1 and CDR2 (germline): SGDLS, YYNGEE. This CDR3 reads CASSRGYSYEQYF. The CDR3 coding sequence is TGTGCCAGCAGCCGGGGGTACTCCTACGAGCAGTACTTC.

A few counts support this clonotype. V and J are TRBV19 and TRBJ2-6; 8 nucleotides agree with TRBD1. In germline, CDR1 is LNHDA, CDR2 SQIVND (reference sequence). The CDR3 has 15 residues. The ends lost 9 bases at V and 3 bases at J; junction bases unmatched: 7. The CDR3 loop reads CASQDRAYGANVLTF. The DNA for the CDR3 is TGTGCCAGCCAGGACAGGGCCTATGGGGCCAACGTCCTGACTTTC. Full variable domain (rest looked up from reference TRBV19 and TRBJ2-6): DGGITQSPKYLFRKEGQNVTLSCEQNLNHDAMYWYRQDPGQGLRLIYYSQIVNDFQKGDIAEGYSVSREKKESFPLTVTSAQKNPTAFYLCASQDRAYGANVLTFGAGSRLTVL.

This chain connects TRBV20-1 to TRBJ2-5; D gene unclear. Germline V CDR1 and CDR2: DFQATT, SNEGSKA (reference sequence). V was clipped by 3 bases and J by 5 bases, with 4 bases between them. The CDR3 is made up of 10 amino acids. The CDR3 spells CSARGETQYF. Written as DNA, the CDR3 is TGCAGTGCTAGGGGGGAGACCCAGTACTTC.

The rearrangement uses TRBV20-1 and TRBJ1-2; maybe TRBD1 (5 bases). The CDR3 is 12 amino acids. V lost 5 bases and J 3 bases, leaving 10 bases between the germline ends. Germline assignment: CDR1 DFQATT and CDR2 SNEGSKA (reference sequence). The CDR3 DNA reads TGCAGTGCTCCCGGGACGGACTATGGCTACACCTTC. Translated: CSAPGTDYGYTF.